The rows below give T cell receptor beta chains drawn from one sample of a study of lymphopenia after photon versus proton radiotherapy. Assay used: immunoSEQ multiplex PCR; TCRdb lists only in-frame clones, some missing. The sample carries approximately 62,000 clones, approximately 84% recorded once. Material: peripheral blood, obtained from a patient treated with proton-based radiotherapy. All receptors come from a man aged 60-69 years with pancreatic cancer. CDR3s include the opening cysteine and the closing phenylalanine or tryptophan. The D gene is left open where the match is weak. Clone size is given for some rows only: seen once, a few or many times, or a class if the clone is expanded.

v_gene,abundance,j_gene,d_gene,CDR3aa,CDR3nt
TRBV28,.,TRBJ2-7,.,CASSLRGGREQYF,TGTGCCAGCAGTTTGAGGGGGGGGAGAGAGCAGTACTTC
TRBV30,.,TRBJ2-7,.,CAWSPDTYEQYF,TGTGCCTGGAGTCCTGATACCTACGAGCAGTACTTC
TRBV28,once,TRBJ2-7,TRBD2,CASSLAASGSYEQYF,TGTGCCAGCAGTTTAGCGGCTAGCGGGAGCTACGAGCAGTACTTC
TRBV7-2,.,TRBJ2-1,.,CASSLVVRDDNEQFF,TGTGCCAGCAGCTTAGTGGTTCGCGACGACAATGAGCAGTTCTTC
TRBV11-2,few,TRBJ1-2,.,CASTQLGGNIYGYTF,TGTGCCAGCACCCAACTTGGAGGAAATATCTATGGCTACACCTTC
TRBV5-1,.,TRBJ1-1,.,CASSLDVRGGDTEAFF,TGCGCCAGCAGCTTGGATGTCAGGGGAGGTGACACTGAAGCTTTCTTT
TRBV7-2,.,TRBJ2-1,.,CASRSKSINEQFF,TGTGCCAGCAGATCAAAAAGCATCAATGAGCAGTTCTTC
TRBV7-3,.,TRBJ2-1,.,CASSMGRSSYNEQFF,TGTGCCAGCAGCATGGGCAGGAGCTCCTACAATGAGCAGTTCTTC
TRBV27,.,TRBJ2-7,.,CASSLKAAPSYEQYF,TGTGCCAGCAGTTTAAAGGCGGCTCCCTCCTACGAGCAGTACTTC
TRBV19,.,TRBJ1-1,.,CASTKIGVQDTEAFF,TGTGCCAGTACCAAGATCGGGGTTCAGGACACTGAAGCTTTCTTT
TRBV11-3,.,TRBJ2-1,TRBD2,CASSLDPGLVNEQFF,TGTGCCAGCAGCTTAGACCCGGGACTAGTTAATGAGCAGTTCTTC
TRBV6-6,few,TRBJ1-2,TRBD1,CASSYGDRPSYGYTF,TGTGCCAGCAGTTACGGGGACAGGCCCTCCTATGGCTACACCTTC
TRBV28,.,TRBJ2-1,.,CASTHGGSLYEQFF,TGTGCCAGCACCCATGGGGGTAGCCTCTATGAGCAGTTCTTC
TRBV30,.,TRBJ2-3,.,CAWSIGSPVTDTQYF,TGTGCCTGGAGTATCGGGAGCCCCGTCACAGATACGCAGTATTTT
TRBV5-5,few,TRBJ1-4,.,CASSPGATGPNEKLFF,TGTGCCAGCAGCCCGGGCGCCACGGGACCTAATGAAAAACTGTTTTTT
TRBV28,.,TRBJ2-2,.,CASSKGIGELFF,TGTGCCAGCAGTAAGGGAATCGGGGAGCTGTTTTTT
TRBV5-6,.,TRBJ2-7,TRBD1,CASSLDRGSYEQYF,TGTGCCAGCAGCTTGGACAGGGGCTCCTACGAGCAGTACTTC
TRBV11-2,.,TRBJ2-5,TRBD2,CASSLGVSGRGRETQYF,TGTGCCAGCAGTTTAGGGGTTAGCGGGAGGGGACGTGAGACCCAGTACTTC
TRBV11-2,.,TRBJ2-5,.,CASSFTPGQETQYF,TGTGCCAGCAGCTTTACGCCGGGGCAAGAGACCCAGTACTTC
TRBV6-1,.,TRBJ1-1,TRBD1,CASSPRGGNTEAFF,TGTGCCAGCAGCCCCAGGGGGGGAAACACTGAAGCTTTCTTT
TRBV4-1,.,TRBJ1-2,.,CASSQVGRALLGYTF,TGCGCCAGCAGCCAAGTGGGACGGGCGTTACTTGGCTACACCTTC
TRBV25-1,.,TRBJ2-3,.,CASAQGRLYF,TGTGCCAGCGCACAAGGACGCTTGTATTTT
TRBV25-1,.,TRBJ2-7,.,CASSEVYEQYF,TGTGCCAGCAGTGAAGTCTACGAGCAGTACTTC
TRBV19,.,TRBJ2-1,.,CASSTGFNEQFF,TGTGCCAGTAGCACAGGGTTTAATGAGCAGTTCTTC
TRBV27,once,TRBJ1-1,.,CASRGTEAFF,TGTGCCAGCAGGGGCACTGAAGCTTTCTTT
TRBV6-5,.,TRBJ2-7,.,CASSVGLTSYEQYF,TGTGCCAGCAGTGTGGGACTTACCTCCTACGAGCAGTACTTC
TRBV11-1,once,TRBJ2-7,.,CASSFGELYEQYF,TGTGCCAGCAGCTTCGGTGAGCTCTACGAGCAGTACTTC
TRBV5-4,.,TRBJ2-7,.,CASSLEGGRLSRQYF,TGTGCCAGCAGCTTGGAGGGGGGCCGCTTAAGTCGGCAGTACTTC
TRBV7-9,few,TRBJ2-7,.,CASSRTWVEQYF,TGTGCCAGCAGCCGGACGTGGGTCGAGCAGTACTTC
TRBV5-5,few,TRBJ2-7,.,CASSLDIGSGEQYF,TGTGCCAGCAGCTTGGACATCGGTTCGGGCGAGCAGTACTTC
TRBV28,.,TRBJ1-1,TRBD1,CASSPTGAANTEAFF,TGTGCCAGCAGTCCGACAGGGGCTGCAAACACTGAAGCTTTCTTT
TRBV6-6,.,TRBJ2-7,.,CASSVQDKQYF,TGTGCCAGCAGTGTACAGGATAAGCAGTACTTC
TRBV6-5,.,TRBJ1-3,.,CASSSTNGNTIYF,TGTGCCAGCAGTAGTACGAATGGAAACACCATATATTTT
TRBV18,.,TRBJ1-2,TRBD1,CASSPMGASTQGLGYGYTF,TGTGCCAGCTCACCAATGGGGGCCTCGACACAGGGGTTGGGCTATGGCTACACCTTC
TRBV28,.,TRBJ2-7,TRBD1,CASSSPRTGGYEQYF,TGTGCCAGCAGTTCTCCCCGGACAGGGGGGTACGAGCAGTACTTC
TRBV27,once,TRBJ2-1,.,CASKLLDRRGEQFF,TGTGCCAGCAAATTGCTGGACAGGAGGGGTGAGCAGTTCTTC
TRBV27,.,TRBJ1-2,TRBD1,CASSPRTGTNYGYTF,TGTGCCAGCAGTCCCCGGACAGGGACTAACTATGGCTACACCTTC